Listed here are 23 T cell receptor beta chains from one sample, sequenced in a study of T cells in Graves' hyperthyroidism and ophthalmopathy. Amplified TCR beta CDR3 regions came from RNA transcripts. The HTBI primer set served for first-round RT-PCR of the TCR CDR3. Using its own MiXCR run on the multiplex PCR reads, TCRdb lists one record per CDR3 protein. The repertoire holds 550,000 to 700,000 distinct CDR3 sequences, with about 15% as singletons. Sequenced sample: blood. The receptors come from a woman aged 40 to 49 with Graves' ophthalmopathy.

The chain carries TRBV11-2 and TRBJ2-3; 7 positions match TRBD1. Trimming cost V 4 bases and J 1 base; bases outside gene matches: 8. CDR3 length equals 16 residues. Germline V CDR1 and CDR2: SGHAT, FQNNGV. The CDR3 DNA follows: TGTGCCAGCAGCTCTCGACAGGGTATGGGCACAGATACGCAGTATTTT. Protein sequence: CASSSRQGMGTDTQYF.

At least ten counts were recorded for this clonotype. The genes are TRBV7-2 and TRBJ2-7, with D possibly being TRBD1 or TRBD2 (5 bases each). Germline lookup yields CDR1 SGHTA and CDR2 FQGNSA. Trimming cost V 2 bases and J 12 bases, with 20 bases left between them. The CDR3 is 14 residues long. CDR3 region: CASSLSGPTVNRYF. CDR3 DNA sequence: TGTGCCAGCAGCTTATCGGGGCCCACGGTTAATCGGTACTTC.

The table lists this clonotype with a few counts. J is TRBJ2-7 and V is TRBV7-9; 11 bases are a match to TRBD2. The length of the CDR3 is 13 residues. V was pared by 7 bases and J by 4 bases, with 3 bases of the junction left unmatched. The V gene's germline CDR1 is SEHNR and CDR2 FQNEAQ (reference sequence). Here the CDR3 reads CASMTSGKYEQYF. The CDR3 coding sequence is TGTGCCAGCATGACTAGCGGGAAGTACGAGCAGTACTTC.

This clonotype was picked up many times. CDR3 coding DNA: TGTGCCAGCAGTGCCACAGGGGTCGCGAACACTGAAGCTTTCTTT. Its translation is CASSATGVANTEAFF. The gene calls are TRBV28 and TRBJ1-1, with TRBD1 matching over 7 bases. The CDR3 covers 15 residues. V was pared by 5 bases and J by 1 base, with 7 bases of the junction left unmatched. Germline V lookup: CDR1 MDHEN, CDR2 SYDVKM. Full variable domain (outside the CDR3, taken from reference TRBV28 and TRBJ1-1): DVKVTQSSRYLVKRTGEKVFLECVQDMDHENMFWYRQDPGLGLRLIYFSYDVKMKEKGDIPEGYSVSREKKERFSLILESASTNQTSMYLCASSATGVANTEAFFGQGTRLTVV.

This clonotype was counted at least ten times. This sequence joins TRBV28 and TRBJ2-2; possible D gene TRBD1, 6 bases. This CDR3 has 16 residues. Germline V gene sequence: CDR1 MDHEN, CDR2 SYDVKM. Trimming removed 5 bases from V and 0 bases from J, with 13 bases in between. CDR3 nucleotides: TGTGCCAGCAGTCCCCGGACAGTAACGAACACCGGGGAGCTGTTTTTT. As protein: CASSPRTVTNTGELFF.

In its sample, this clonotype was seen a few times. V usage is TRBV9 and J usage is TRBJ2-2, with D unclear. Germline V lookup: CDR1 SGDLS, CDR2 YYNGEE. The CDR3 length is 16 residues. V was trimmed by 5 bases and J by 3 bases, leaving 17 bases between them. In DNA form, the CDR3 reads TGTGCCAGCAGGGCCTCCGAGCACCCGGACACCGGGGAGCTGTTTTTT. Translated, it gives CASRASEHPDTGELFF.

In this sample, this clonotype turned up many times. This rearrangement joins TRBV19 to TRBJ1-5; the D is unclear. CDR3 size: 13 residues. Trimming shortened V by 3 bases and J by 5 bases, and 8 bases separated the two germline ends. Looked up from germline, CDR1 is LNHDA and CDR2 is SQIVND (reference sequence). CDR3 loop: CASSIEDHQPQHF. The CDR3 DNA follows: TGTGCCAGTAGTATCGAGGATCATCAGCCCCAGCATTTT.

This chain links TRBV20-1 with TRBJ1-3, with 7 bases fitting TRBD1. J was trimmed by 3 bases and V by 2 bases; bases with no gene match: 7. This CDR3 spans 15 amino acids. CDR1 is DFQATT, CDR2 SNEGSKA, per germline (reference sequence). In DNA, the CDR3 is TGCAGTGCTAGACGGGAGGGGGCCGTTGGAAACACCATATATTTT. Translation: CSARREGAVGNTIYF.

This clonotype was picked up a small number of times. The chain couples TRBV28 to TRBJ2-2, with 7 bases matching TRBD1. Germline V lookup: CDR1 MDHEN, CDR2 SYDVKM. Germline trimming cut 5 bases from V and 6 bases from J; bases unmatched to any gene: 9. CDR3 length: 15 residues. CDR3 protein: CASSLLTGKAGELFF. The DNA of the CDR3 is TGTGCCAGCAGTCTCCTGACAGGGAAGGCCGGGGAGCTGTTTTTT.

This clonotype was seen at least ten times. The gene calls are TRBV2 and TRBJ2-5; D gene unclear. The CDR3 sequence is 15 residues long. Deletions cut 6 bases from V and 4 bases from J, with 18 bases between. The V gene's germline CDR1 is SNHLY and CDR2 FYNNEI. The CDR3 sequence: CASSQGSLNVETQYF. In DNA form, the CDR3 reads TGTGCCAGCAGCCAAGGATCCCTAAATGTAGAGACCCAGTACTTC.

The J gene is TRBJ2-2, the V gene TRBV2; 10 bases are shared with TRBD2. The CDR3 runs to 14 residues. Germline trimming cut 6 bases from V and 7 bases from J; bases unmatched to any gene: 5. Germline CDR1 is SNHLY and CDR2 is FYNNEI. CDR3: CASRGTSVGGELFF. Here the CDR3 DNA reads TGTGCCAGCAGAGGGACTAGCGTTGGCGGGGAGCTGTTTTTT.

This chain uses TRBV5-1 with TRBJ2-5; TRBD2 matches 9 bases. The CDR3 is 16 residues long. V lost 0 bases and J lost 6; bases outside the gene matches: 9. CDR1 is SGHRS, CDR2 YFSETQ, per germline. The CDR3 loop is CASSLAGGGAGKTQYF. The DNA for the CDR3 is TGCGCCAGCAGCTTGGCTGGCGGGGGGGCCGGAAAGACCCAGTACTTC.

This clonotype was recorded many times. The rearrangement joins TRBV7-2 to TRBJ1-5; TRBD1 agrees at 8 bases. The junction had 11 bases not matched to a gene; V was cut back by 0 bases and J by 4 bases. Germline CDR1 is SGHTA and CDR2 is FQGNSA. CDR3 length: 18 residues. The chain's CDR3 is CASSLAPSAQGDNQPQHF. The CDR3 nucleotides read TGTGCCAGCAGCTTAGCTCCTAGTGCACAGGGGGATAATCAGCCCCAGCATTTT.

This clonotype was picked up many times. This chain links TRBV4-3 with TRBJ2-5; 8 bases are a match to TRBD1. CDR1 and CDR2 (germline): LGHNA, YSLEER. V shed 0 bases, J shed 4 bases, and the junction held 4 bases outside the gene matches. The CDR3 sequence is 15 residues long. The CDR3 DNA reads TGCGCCAGCAGCCAAGAAAACGACAGGGGAGAGACCCAGTACTTC. Residues: CASSQENDRGETQYF.

This clonotype was counted at least ten times. The chain carries TRBV30 and TRBJ2-2; 8 bases match TRBD1. The CDR3 covers 15 residues. V shed 1 base, J shed 3 bases, and the junction held 4 bases outside the gene matches. From germline, CDR1 is GTSNPN and CDR2 SVGIG (reference sequence). CDR3 DNA sequence: TGTGCCTGGAGTGACCAGGGGGCGGACACCGGGGAGCTGTTTTTT. It is translated as CAWSDQGADTGELFF. Full variable domain (rest looked up from reference TRBV30 and TRBJ2-2): SQTIHQWPATLVQPVGSPLSLECTVEGTSNPNLYWYRQAAGRGLQLLFYSVGIGQISSEVPQNLSASRPQDRQFILSSKKLLLSDSGFYLCAWSDQGADTGELFFGEGSRLTVL.

This clonotype has at least ten counts. This chain links TRBV10-3 with TRBJ2-5, with 13 bases that match TRBD2. After removal of 2 bases from V and 3 bases from J, the junction contained 0 bases not matched to a gene. CDR1 is ENHRY, CDR2 SYGVKD, per germline. CDR3 size: 15 residues. The CDR3: CAISEGTSGKETQYF. The DNA for the CDR3 is TGTGCCATCAGTGAGGGGACTAGCGGGAAAGAGACCCAGTACTTC.

This clonotype was counted ten times or more. The chain employs TRBV29-1 and TRBJ2-5; D is perhaps TRBD2 (7 bases). The CDR3 extends over 14 amino acids. Germline CDR1 is SQVTM and CDR2 is ANQGSEA. Trimming removed 4 bases from V and 4 bases from J, with 16 bases in between. The DNA for the CDR3 is TGCAGCGTTGGTTTTTTGGGAGGGGGAGAGACCCAGTACTTC. Protein sequence: CSVGFLGGGETQYF.

This clonotype was observed a few times. V usage is TRBV18 and J usage is TRBJ1-1, with 8 bases that match TRBD1. Trimming cost V 3 bases and J 2 bases; bases outside gene matches: 8. Germline V gene sequence: CDR1 KGHSH, CDR2 LQKENI. CDR3 length equals 16 residues. The CDR3 DNA reads as TGTGCCAGCTCACCTAATACAGGGGGAATCAACACTGAAGCTTTCTTT. It is translated as CASSPNTGGINTEAFF.

This clonotype was detected ten times or more. The chain has TRBV7-3 and TRBJ2-2; no definite D call. The germline V and J ends were trimmed by 7 bases and 4 bases, with 7 bases remaining between them. The CDR3 sequence is 12 residues long. Looked up from germline, CDR1 is SGHTA and CDR2 is FQGTGA. The chain's CDR3 is CASTTATGELFF. CDR3 DNA: TGTGCCAGCACCACCGCCACCGGGGAGCTGTTTTTT.

As for this clonotype: A much more abundant neighbour one base away suggests this may be a read error. The rearrangement joins TRBV12-3 or TRBV12-4 to TRBJ2-7, with 7 positions matching TRBD1. The CDR3 has 14 amino acids. The CDR3 loop reads CASSQRQGRYGQYF. In nucleotides, the CDR3 is TGTGCCAGCAGCCAAAGACAGGGTCGGTACGGGCAGTACTTC.

With respect to this clonotype: With a much larger clone just one base away, this may be a read error. The chain joins TRBV3-1 to TRBJ2-7; D not certain. This CDR3 contains 12 residues. CDR1 LGHDT and CDR2 YNNKEL come from the germline V gene (reference sequence). V was clipped by 5 bases and J by 3 bases, with 8 bases between them. The CDR3 DNA reads TGTGCCAGCAGCGATCTTGGCTACGAGCAGTACTTC. Translation: CASSDLGYEQYF.

In this sample, this clonotype turned up many times. This chain connects TRBV12-3 or TRBV12-4 to TRBJ2-7; D is uncertain. Trimming cost V 3 bases and J 6 bases, with 9 bases left between them. The CDR3 has 12 amino acids. The CDR3 region is CASSFTVGEQYF. CDR3 nucleotide sequence: TGTGCCAGCAGTTTTACGGTGGGCGAGCAGTACTTC.

This clonotype showed up many times. The chain has TRBV27 and TRBJ1-1, with D uncertain. Trimming pared 5 bases from V and 3 bases from J, leaving 16 bases between. This CDR3 comprises 15 residues. Germline V gives CDR1 MNHEY, CDR2 SMNVEV (reference sequence). This CDR3 is CASSPLPEEDTEAFF. In DNA, the CDR3 is TGTGCCAGCAGTCCTCTCCCAGAAGAGGACACTGAAGCTTTCTTT.